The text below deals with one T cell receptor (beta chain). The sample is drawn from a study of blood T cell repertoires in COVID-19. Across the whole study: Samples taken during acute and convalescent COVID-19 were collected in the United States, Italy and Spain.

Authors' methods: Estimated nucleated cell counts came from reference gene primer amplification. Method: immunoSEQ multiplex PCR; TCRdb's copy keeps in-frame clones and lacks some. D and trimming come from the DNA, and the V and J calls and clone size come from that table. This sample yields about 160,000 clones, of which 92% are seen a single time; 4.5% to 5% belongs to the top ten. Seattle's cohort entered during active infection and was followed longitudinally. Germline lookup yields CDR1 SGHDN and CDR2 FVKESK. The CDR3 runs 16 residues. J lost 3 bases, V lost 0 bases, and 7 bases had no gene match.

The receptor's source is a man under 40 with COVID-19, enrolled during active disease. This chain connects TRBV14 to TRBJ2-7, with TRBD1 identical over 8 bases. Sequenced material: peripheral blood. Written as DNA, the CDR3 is TGTGCCAGCAGCCAAGAAAACCCAGGGGGCGTCTACGAGCAGTACTTC. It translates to CASSQENPGGVYEQYF.